The 12 T cell receptor beta chains given below trace back to one sample, sequenced in a study of cytomegalovirus exposure and HLA in healthy donors. PCR employed 60 Vbeta and 13 Jbeta primers. TCRdb's copy holds only in-frame clones and misses some; the assay was immunoSEQ multiplex PCR. The profile shows fewer than 75,000 clones, approximately 80% of them singletons. Sample: PBMCs. The receptors originated from a young man in good health and CMV-seronegative.

This sequence joins TRBV19 and TRBJ2-7; 10 bases map to TRBD1. The germline gives CDR1 LNHDA, CDR2 SQIVND (reference sequence). J lost 3 bases, V lost 4 bases, and 6 bases had no gene match. The CDR3 consists of 15 residues. CDR3 in amino acids: CASSTRQGAGYEQYF. DNA of the CDR3: TGTGCCAGTAGTACCCGACAGGGGGCGGGCTACGAGCAGTACTTC.

This chain links TRBV9 with TRBJ2-7; possibly TRBD2 for D (6 bases). V dropped 2 bases and J dropped 0 bases, with 12 bases sitting between them. Germline CDR1 SGDLS, CDR2 YYNGEE. The CDR3 loop spans 15 amino acids. The DNA for the CDR3 is TGTGCCAGCAGCGTGGGGGTCGGGAGCTCCTACGAGCAGTACTTC. Protein product: CASSVGVGSSYEQYF.

The V call is TRBV7-2, the J call TRBJ1-2, with D possibly TRBD1 on 6 matching bases. V lost 7 bases to trimming and J lost 2 bases, with 14 bases between them. The germline V gene has CDR1 SGHTA and CDR2 FQGNSA. This CDR3 contains 14 residues. The CDR3 sequence is CASTRAGGNYGYTF. The CDR3 nucleotides are TGTGCCAGCACCAGGGCGGGGGGCAACTATGGCTACACCTTC.

The count of this clone is one. The chain combines TRBV6-5 with TRBJ2-1; tentative D call: TRBD2 (5 bases). The germline CDR1 and CDR2 sequences are MNHEY and SVGAGI. Trimming stripped 2 bases from V and 6 bases from J, with 8 bases between. The CDR3 has 13 residues. For the CDR3, the DNA is TGTGCCAGCAGTTACGGGCGGGTCAATGAGCAGTTCTTC. Its translation is CASSYGRVNEQFF.

This clone was seen only a few times. V gene TRBV19 combines with J gene TRBJ1-1; D remains ambiguous. CDR1 is LNHDA, CDR2 SQIVND, per germline (reference sequence). V was trimmed by 0 bases and J by 6 bases, leaving 11 bases between them. This CDR3 has 14 amino acids. CDR3: CASSIDLGFAEAFF. The CDR3 DNA is TGTGCCAGTAGTATAGATCTAGGATTCGCTGAAGCTTTCTTT.

The chain carries TRBV6-1 and TRBJ2-7; 7 positions agree with TRBD2. Germline values: CDR1 MNHNS, CDR2 SASEGT. The trim removed 1 base at V and 4 bases at J, leaving 4 bases unmatched. This CDR3 is built from 14 residues. CDR3 sequence reads: CASSEGGSKYEQYF. DNA for the CDR3: TGTGCCAGCAGTGAAGGCGGGAGTAAATACGAGCAGTACTTC.

The table lists this clone with a count of one. The chain employs TRBV5-4 and TRBJ1-2, with D uncertain. Trimming shortened V by 0 bases and J by 4 bases, and 16 bases separated the two germline ends. Germline V CDR1 and CDR2: SGHNT, YYREEE (reference sequence). The CDR3 spans 16 residues. CDR3 DNA: TGTGCCAGCAGCTTGGACAGCTCTATAACCCCCTATGGCTACACCTTC. Translated, it gives CASSLDSSITPYGYTF. Using reference TRBV5-4 and TRBJ1-2 for the parts outside the CDR3, the full variable domain is ETGVTQSPTHLIKTRGQQVTLRCSSQSGHNTVSWYQQALGQGPQFIFQYYREEENGRGNFPPRFSGLQFPNYSSELNVNALELDDSALYLCASSLDSSITPYGYTFGSGTRLTVV.

There are a few counts of this clone. The gene calls are TRBV5-1 and TRBJ1-2, with 10 bases matching TRBD1. CDR1 is SGHRS, CDR2 YFSETQ, per germline. The CDR3 length is 15 residues. With 3 bases clipped from V and 2 bases from J, the junction kept 4 bases outside the gene matches. This chain's CDR3 is CASSWTGGGNYGYTF. The CDR3 DNA is TGCGCCAGCAGCTGGACAGGGGGAGGGAACTATGGCTACACCTTC.

This CDR3 is CASSFPSGGSYNEQFF. In nucleotides, the CDR3 is TGTGCCAGCAGCTTCCCTAGCGGGGGATCCTACAATGAGCAGTTCTTC. V usage is TRBV7-9 and J usage is TRBJ2-1; 10 positions match TRBD2. The CDR3 consists of 16 residues. The J segment lost 1 base and the V segment lost 3 bases, leaving 3 bases of the junction unmatched. Germline CDR1 is SEHNR and CDR2 is FQNEAQ (reference sequence).

The chain has TRBV4-2 and TRBJ2-5; the D is unclear. V lost 1 base and J lost 2, with 11 bases in between. Germline CDR1 reads LGHNA; CDR2 reads YNFKEQ. The CDR3 contains 15 residues. CDR3 sequence: CASSQVALGQETQYF. The CDR3 coding sequence is TGTGCCAGCAGCCAAGTAGCCCTTGGACAAGAGACCCAGTACTTC.

V gene TRBV13 combines with J gene TRBJ1-5; D remains ambiguous. There are 14 residues in the CDR3. V was shortened by 2 bases and J by 4 bases, with 9 bases between the two germline ends. Per germline, CDR1 PRHDT and CDR2 FYEKMQ (reference sequence). The CDR3 region is CASSLRAQNQPQHF. The CDR3 DNA reads TGTGCCAGCAGCTTAAGAGCTCAAAATCAGCCCCAGCATTTT.

The chain is built from TRBV7-3 and TRBJ2-7; 7 bases are shared with TRBD2. The CDR3 totals 19 residues. After removal of 5 bases from V and 6 bases from J, the junction contained 25 bases not matched to a gene. Germline values: CDR1 SGHTA, CDR2 FQGTGA. CDR3 sequence: CASSAHFPRRGRAKGEQYF. CDR3 bases: TGTGCCAGCAGCGCCCACTTCCCCCGACGGGGGAGGGCTAAGGGCGAGCAGTACTTC.